The source of this T cell receptor (beta chain) is a study of PD-1 blockade in classical Hodgkin lymphoma. Data came from immunoSEQ multiplex PCR; TCRdb stores just in-frame clones and leaves some out. The sample has 20,000 to 30,000 clones, around 63% seen once. In regard to this clone: What it recognizes is unknown.

Study findings and constraints: Nothing has yet pinned down what causes the repertoire differences, possibly disease activity or prior therapy.

In every patient, relapse followed autologous stem cell transplantation, while exposure to brentuximab vedotin differed. The receptor was isolated from a human donor with classical Hodgkin lymphoma. This specimen consisted of peripheral blood mononuclear cells (PBMCs), obtained at baseline.

This CDR3 reads CASSLTHPGARETQYF. CDR3 in DNA: TGTGCCAGCAGTTTAACCCATCCGGGGGCGAGAGAGACCCAGTACTTC. The V call is TRBV27, the J call TRBJ2-5, with D tentatively TRBD1 or TRBD2 (6 bases each). This CDR3 is 16 amino acids long. Germline V gene data show CDR1 as MNHEY and CDR2 as SMNVEV (reference sequence). V was shortened by 2 bases and J by 4 bases, with 17 bases between the two germline ends.